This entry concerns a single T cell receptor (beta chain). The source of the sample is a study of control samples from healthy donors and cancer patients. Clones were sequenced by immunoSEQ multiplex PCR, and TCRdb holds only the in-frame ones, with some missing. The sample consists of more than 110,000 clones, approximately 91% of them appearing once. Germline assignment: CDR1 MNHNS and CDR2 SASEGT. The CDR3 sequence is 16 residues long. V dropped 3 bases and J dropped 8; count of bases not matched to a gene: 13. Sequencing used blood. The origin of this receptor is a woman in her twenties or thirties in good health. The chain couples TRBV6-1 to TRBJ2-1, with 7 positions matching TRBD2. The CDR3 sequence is CASSDAPGLGRHEQFF. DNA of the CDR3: TGTGCCAGCAGTGACGCCCCCGGACTAGGACGCCATGAGCAGTTCTTC.